This TCR beta chain came from a study of T cell changes during pregnancy in multiple sclerosis. Sequencing was performed with immunoSEQ multiplex PCR; in TCRdb, only in-frame clones are kept and a portion is missing. This sample has 40,000 to 55,000 clones, with 80% to 95% found just once. This clone was counted once. With 7 bases removed from V and 3 bases from J, the gap between germline ends came to 6 bases. Germline V lookup: CDR1 MNHNY, CDR2 SVGAGI (reference sequence). The CDR3 is 11 amino acids. This TCR was sampled from a female donor with multiple sclerosis, enrolled in a pregnancy study. The genes are TRBV6-6 and TRBJ2-5; no clear D. The sample in question was CD4+ T cells from peripheral blood mononuclear cells, obtained in the second trimester of pregnancy. The CDR3 region is CASTDKETQYF. Here the CDR3 DNA reads TGTGCCAGCACAGATAAAGAGACCCAGTACTTC.